The source of this T cell receptor beta chain is a study of cytomegalovirus exposure and HLA in healthy donors. General study results and limits: TCR beta chain V- and J-gene trimming was linked, in a later analysis, to a missense variant in DCLRE1C. The study designated fewer than 200 TCR beta chains cytomegalovirus-associated.

Researchers ran the PCR with 60 Vbeta and 13 Jbeta primers. The method was immunoSEQ multiplex PCR; TCRdb's version includes in-frame clones alone and lacks a portion of them. The data contain approximately 120,000 clones, roughly 81% of them singletons. Per germline, CDR1 LGHNA and CDR2 YSLEER. Deletions cut 4 bases from V and 4 bases from J, with 16 bases between. The CDR3 totals 15 residues. Nominal health characterized the donors when sampled, though unrecorded immune exposures were likely. Points on this clone: Its target is unknown.

The source material was PBMCs. V gene TRBV4-3 combines with J gene TRBJ1-2; D perhaps matches TRBD1 (6 bases). The clonotype originates from a young woman in good health and CMV-seronegative. This CDR3 reads CASSPRTGTIYGYTF. The CDR3 DNA sequence: TGCGCCAGCAGCCCCCGAACCGGGACAATCTATGGCTACACCTTC.